This T cell receptor beta chain was sequenced in a study of blood T cell repertoires in COVID-19. Study in general: PBMCs, B-cell-depleted T cells, or T cells were the source of the cDNA or gDNA that made up the material.

CDR1 is SGHAT and CDR2 is FQNNGV in the germline V gene. Deletions cut 5 bases from V and 0 bases from J, with 20 bases between. This CDR3 comprises 19 residues. Generated by immunoSEQ multiplex PCR, the TCRdb table keeps only in-frame clones and is missing some. The sample includes under 250,000 clones, 83% of them seen just once. The sequence came from a woman in her forties or fifties who had been exposed to COVID-19. The sample consisted of PBMCs or T cells enriched from blood (not recorded which). This rearrangement joins TRBV11-2 to TRBJ2-6, with a possible D match to TRBD2 (6 bases). CDR3 DNA sequence: TGTGCCAGCAGCAAACTAGCCCCTGGCAGCCACTCTGGGGCCAACGTCCTGACTTTC. Translated, it gives CASSKLAPGSHSGANVLTF.